Listed here are 30 T cell receptor beta chains from one sample, sequenced in a study of cytomegalovirus exposure and HLA in healthy donors. Sequencing used immunoSEQ multiplex PCR; TCRdb keeps in-frame clones, though not all of them. The sample lists about 130,000 clones; about nine tenths were seen once. Sequenced sample: PBMCs. The origin of the receptors is a woman aged 25 to 45 in good health and CMV-seropositive.

About this clone itself: Its ends do not fully match the called genes, so a read error is possible. The CDR3 reads CASSEGGGLASLHF. CDR3 nucleotide sequence: TGTGCCAGCAGTGAGGGAGGGGGGCTTGCTTCGCTCCACTTC. V usage is TRBV28 and J usage is TRBJ2-7, with D perhaps matching TRBD2 (7 bases). The CDR3 runs to 14 residues. The V gene's germline CDR1 is MDHEN and CDR2 SYDVKM. The whole variable domain, filled in from reference TRBV28 and TRBJ2-7, reads DVKVTQSSRYLVKRTGEKVFLECVQDMDHENMFWYRQDPGLGLRLIYFSYDVKMKEKGDIPEGYSVSREKKERFSLILESASTNQTSMYLCASSEGGGLASLHFGPGTRLTVT.

The J gene is TRBJ1-1, the V gene TRBV4-1; D gene uncertain. Germline V gene lookup returns CDR1 MGHRA and CDR2 YSYEKL. Trimming removed 0 bases at V and 2 bases at J, with 16 bases between. The CDR3 runs 17 residues. Here the CDR3 reads CASSQDHRGDSNTEAFF. CDR3 nucleotide sequence: TGCGCCAGCAGCCAAGATCATCGGGGTGACTCTAACACTGAAGCTTTCTTT.

The chain joins TRBV4-1 to TRBJ2-3; D might be TRBD2 (5 bases). This CDR3 contains 13 residues. V lost 4 bases to trimming and J lost 7 bases, with 12 bases between them. In germline, CDR1 is MGHRA, CDR2 YSYEKL. The CDR3 loop is CASSLRYGNTQYF. CDR3 coding DNA: TGCGCCAGCAGCCTCCGGTACGGGAATACGCAGTATTTT.

This sequence joins TRBV7-2 and TRBJ2-7; 11 nucleotides match TRBD1. V dropped 7 bases and J dropped 6; count of bases not matched to a gene: 8. Germline values: CDR1 SGHTA, CDR2 FQGNSA. The CDR3 has 14 amino acids. This CDR3 reads CASTRDRGSSEQYF. CDR3 bases: TGTGCCAGCACCCGGGACAGGGGGTCGAGCGAGCAGTACTTC.

The chain recombines TRBV5-1 with TRBJ2-2, with TRBD2 as a possible D gene (7 bases). V was cut by 4 bases and J by 0 bases, with 10 bases left in between. Germline CDR1 and CDR2: SGHRS and YFSETQ. CDR3 size: 15 residues. CDR3 protein: CASSGGAPNTGELFF. Written as DNA, the CDR3 is TGCGCCAGCAGCGGGGGGGCCCCGAACACCGGGGAGCTGTTTTTT.

V gene TRBV18 combines with J gene TRBJ1-2, with 10 positions matching TRBD1. This CDR3 has 18 amino acids. Germline trimming cut 3 bases from V and 2 bases from J; bases unmatched to any gene: 12. CDR1 KGHSH and CDR2 LQKENI come from the germline V gene. This CDR3 is CASSPKRDRGGGNYGYTF. The DNA for the CDR3 is TGTGCCAGCTCACCGAAACGGGACAGGGGAGGAGGCAACTATGGCTACACCTTC.

This chain connects TRBV11-2 to TRBJ1-2, with unresolved D. The CDR3 totals 15 residues. The V gene's germline CDR1 is SGHAT and CDR2 FQNNGV. The V end lost 3 bases, the J end lost 0 bases, and 11 bases lay between the germline ends. The CDR3 DNA reads TGTGCCAGCAGCTTGCGCGACACAGCTAACTATGGCTACACCTTC. Translating it yields CASSLRDTANYGYTF.

The chain employs TRBV6-1 and TRBJ1-2; no clear D gene. Germline V CDR1 and CDR2: MNHNS, SASEGT. V was cut by 0 bases and J by 5 bases, with 16 bases left in between. The CDR3 totals 16 residues. The CDR3 region is CASSEALPGSGYGYTF. Written as DNA, the CDR3 is TGTGCCAGCAGTGAAGCGCTTCCGGGGTCGGGGTATGGCTACACCTTC.

V usage is TRBV28 and J usage is TRBJ1-5, with D tentatively TRBD1 (5 bases). The CDR3 is 16 amino acids. Trimming took off 5 bases at V and 3 bases at J, with 17 bases between the two ends. CDR1 is MDHEN, CDR2 SYDVKM, per germline. CDR3 in amino acids: CASSTPGGGANQPQHF. CDR3 nucleotides: TGTGCCAGCAGTACGCCGGGGGGTGGGGCCAATCAGCCCCAGCATTTT.

The V and J genes are TRBV11-2 and TRBJ1-4; possibly TRBD1 for D (5 bases). Trimming stripped 1 base from V and 3 bases from J, with 6 bases between. The CDR3 totals 14 residues. Germline V gene data show CDR1 as SGHAT and CDR2 as FQNNGV. The CDR3 is CASSLGGANEKLFF. The CDR3 coding sequence is TGTGCCAGCAGCTTAGGGGGGGCTAATGAAAAACTGTTTTTT. Variable domain in full (rest from reference TRBV11-2 and TRBJ1-4): EAGVAQSPRYKIIEKRQSVAFWCNPISGHATLYWYQQILGQGPKLLIQFQNNGVVDDSQLPKDRFSAERLKGVDSTLKIQPAKLEDSAVYLCASSLGGANEKLFFGSGTQLSVL.

The CDR3 nucleotides read TGTGCCAGCAGGGAGGCAGCCGGGGTCGCCGGGGAGCTGTTTTTT. Amino acid sequence: CASREAAGVAGELFF. The chain joins TRBV2 to TRBJ2-2; D is perhaps TRBD2 (5 bases). Looked up from germline, CDR1 is SNHLY and CDR2 is FYNNEI. This CDR3 contains 15 residues. The ends were cut back, 6 bases at V and 6 bases at J, with 17 bases in the middle.

This chain links TRBV27 with TRBJ1-2, with unresolved D. The CDR3 extends over 15 amino acids. The ends were cut back, 0 bases at V and 11 bases at J, with 19 bases in the middle. Germline-derived CDR1 and CDR2 are MNHEY and SMNVEV (reference sequence). CDR3 nucleotides: TGTGCCAGCAGTTTATCTTATATAGGAACTATGAGATACACCTTC. This encodes CASSLSYIGTMRYTF.

The genes are TRBV4-1 and TRBJ2-2; D not resolved. V lost 0 bases, J lost 9 bases, and 11 bases lay in between. The CDR3 totals 14 residues. The germline V gene has CDR1 MGHRA and CDR2 YSYEKL. In DNA form, the CDR3 reads TGCGCCAGCAGCCAAGAAGCTCCCCCTCGGGAGCTGTTTTTT. Residues: CASSQEAPPRELFF.

Comments on this clone: The junction and the germline gene differ at one end; a read error may be behind it. This sequence joins TRBV9 and TRBJ2-7; 12 nucleotides match TRBD2. The CDR3 has 14 residues. Germline CDR1 is SGDLS and CDR2 is YYNGEE. Here the CDR3 DNA reads TGTGCCAGCAGCAGGAGCCAGGGCCTAGCGGGAGGGACCTTC. It codes for CASSRSQGLAGGTF.

This chain uses TRBV28 with TRBJ2-5; D unresolved. The ends were cut back, 8 bases at V and 5 bases at J, with 12 bases in the middle. This CDR3 spans 12 amino acids. Germline V CDR1 and CDR2: MDHEN, SYDVKM. For the CDR3, the DNA is TGTGCCAGCTCGGGTGTTGGGGAGACCCAGTACTTC. Protein product: CASSGVGETQYF.

The chain employs TRBV2 and TRBJ1-4; tentative D call: TRBD1 (5 bases). Germline lookup yields CDR1 SNHLY and CDR2 FYNNEI. The length of the CDR3 is 16 residues. The germline V and J ends were trimmed by 0 bases and 3 bases, with 11 bases remaining between them. Here the CDR3 reads CASSEAGGWANEKLFF. CDR3 nucleotide sequence: TGTGCCAGCAGTGAAGCGGGGGGGTGGGCTAATGAAAAACTGTTTTTT.

This chain links TRBV5-1 with TRBJ2-2, with a tentative D call TRBD1 (6 bases). The germline V gene encodes CDR1 SGHRS and CDR2 YFSETQ. V was pared by 4 bases and J by 2 bases, with 12 bases between. This CDR3 contains 15 residues. The CDR3 bases are TGCGCCAGCAGCACCCGGGACAAAAACACCGGGGAGCTGTTTTTT. Translated: CASSTRDKNTGELFF.

This clone was seen a handful of times. J is TRBJ2-7 and V is TRBV29-1; 9 bases are a match to TRBD1. The CDR3 covers 14 residues. Germline V gene sequence: CDR1 SQVTM, CDR2 ANQGSEA. Unmatched junction bases numbered 4, after V lost 4 bases and J lost 0 bases. The CDR3: CSVGTGAFSYEQYF. In DNA, the CDR3 is TGCAGCGTTGGGACAGGGGCATTCTCCTACGAGCAGTACTTC.

The gene calls are TRBV7-9 and TRBJ1-2, with no clear D. This CDR3 is 14 amino acids long. Trimming cost V 5 bases and J 8 bases, with 18 bases left between them. Germline assignment: CDR1 SEHNR and CDR2 FQNEAQ (reference sequence). Here the CDR3 reads CASSIDQARRGYTF. The CDR3 DNA sequence: TGTGCCAGCAGCATAGACCAGGCTCGCCGCGGCTACACCTTC.

This chain links TRBV6-1 with TRBJ1-3, with D unclear. Germline CDR1 reads MNHNS; CDR2 reads SASEGT. V lost 4 bases and J lost 4, with 17 bases in between. This CDR3 is built from 16 residues. The CDR3 here is CASSGSSSGLGNTIYF. The DNA for the CDR3 is TGTGCCAGCAGTGGAAGTAGTTCGGGTTTGGGAAACACCATATATTTT.

This sequence joins TRBV6-5 and TRBJ1-6; TRBD1 matches at 7 bases. V lost 5 bases and J lost 4; bases outside the gene matches: 5. CDR3 size: 15 residues. CDR1 is MNHEY and CDR2 is SVGAGI in the germline V gene. The CDR3 nucleotides are TGTGCCAGCAGTCCAGGGACAGTTTATAATTCACCCCTCCACTTT. Amino acids: CASSPGTVYNSPLHF.

This chain joins TRBV4-2 and TRBJ2-5; D might be TRBD2 (6 bases). CDR1 is LGHNA and CDR2 is YNFKEQ in the germline V gene. The CDR3 loop spans 15 amino acids. The V end was cut by 0 bases, the J end by 5 bases, with 13 bases between. This CDR3 is CASSQDSLGGETQYF. CDR3 nucleotide sequence: TGTGCCAGCAGCCAAGATTCGCTCGGGGGTGAGACCCAGTACTTC.

The rearrangement uses TRBV29-1 and TRBJ1-1; TRBD1 matches at 8 bases. The CDR3 extends over 13 amino acids. CDR1 and CDR2 (germline): SQVTM, ANQGSEA. V lost 6 bases to trimming and J lost 6 bases; unmatched junction nucleotides: 9. The CDR3 nucleotides are TGCAGCGTCCGCAGGGGGCAATTCGCTGAAGCTTTCTTT. Its protein is CSVRRGQFAEAFF.

This chain connects TRBV21-1 to TRBJ2-5; the DNA was not compared with TRBD1, the D call given in the table. TRBV21-1 is deemed a pseudogene. The CDR3 sequence is 16 residues long. CDR3 coding DNA: TGTGCCAGCAGAAAAAAGGGGCTAGGGTACCAAGAGACCCAGTACTTC. Translation: CASRKKGLGYQETQYF.

The chain is built from TRBV6-1 and TRBJ2-2; 10 bases line up with TRBD2. Germline V gene lookup returns CDR1 MNHNS and CDR2 SASEGT. This CDR3 spans 15 amino acids. Unmatched junction bases numbered 6, after V lost 5 bases and J lost 6 bases. DNA of the CDR3: TGTGCCAGCAGTTGGACTAGCGGCGGGGCCGGGGAGCTGTTTTTT. This translates into CASSWTSGGAGELFF.

V gene TRBV12-5 combines with J gene TRBJ2-3; D is ambiguous. The CDR3 has 19 residues. Trimming took off 1 base at V and 2 bases at J, with 22 bases between the two ends. Germline-derived CDR1 and CDR2 are LGHNT and FRNRAP. CDR3 residues: CASGLEDHKTWLATDTQYF. The DNA for the CDR3 is TGTGCTAGTGGTTTGGAAGACCATAAGACTTGGCTTGCCACAGATACGCAGTATTTT.

The chain combines TRBV28 with TRBJ2-7; D possibly corresponds to TRBD2 (6 bases). This CDR3 has 14 amino acids. Germline-derived CDR1 and CDR2 are MDHEN and SYDVKM. V lost 5 bases to trimming and J lost 7 bases, with 18 bases between them. The CDR3 region is CASSPPGVRGEQYF. The DNA of the CDR3 is TGTGCCAGCAGTCCTCCGGGGGTCCGGGGGGAGCAGTACTTC.

This chain joins TRBV7-2 and TRBJ2-7, with TRBD2 matching over 15 bases. V was pared by 3 bases and J by 6 bases, with 3 bases of the junction left unmatched. This CDR3 has 15 residues. The germline V gene has CDR1 SGHTA and CDR2 FQGNSA. The CDR3 DNA is TGTGCCAGCAGCTTCGGACTAGCGGGAGGGAGCGAGCAGTACTTC. This gives the protein CASSFGLAGGSEQYF.

This chain connects TRBV6-6 to TRBJ2-4; possible D gene TRBD1, 5 bases. Germline V gives CDR1 MNHNY, CDR2 SVGAGI (reference sequence). The CDR3 totals 16 residues. V lost 6 bases to trimming and J lost 4 bases, with 19 bases between them. The CDR3 region is CASSDGHPERKNIQYF. The CDR3 nucleotides are TGTGCCAGCAGCGACGGACACCCGGAGAGAAAAAACATTCAGTACTTC.

The V gene is TRBV7-6, the J gene TRBJ1-4; TRBD1 matches 10 bases. The germline V gene has CDR1 SGHVS and CDR2 FNYEAQ. V shed 5 bases and J 3 bases; nucleotides not matched to a gene: 3. The CDR3 contains 15 residues. CDR3: CASSRDRGPNEKLFF. Written as DNA, the CDR3 is TGTGCCAGCAGCAGGGACAGGGGACCTAATGAAAAACTGTTTTTT.